This is a list of T cell receptor beta chains from one sample in a study of T cell changes during pregnancy in multiple sclerosis. Sequencing used immunoSEQ multiplex PCR; TCRdb keeps in-frame clones, though not all of them. Of about 84,000 clones in the sample, about 95% were seen once. The input for sequencing was peripheral blood, taken in the third trimester of pregnancy. The receptors come from a female donor with multiple sclerosis, enrolled in a pregnancy study. The CDR3 runs from the conserved cysteine through the conserved F or W. Each record gives: J gene, D gene, V gene, clone size, CDR3 DNA, CDR3 protein. D genes are given only for firm matches. Where a row states a size, it is once, few, many or the class of an expanded clone; other rows omit it.

j_call: TRBJ2-3; d_call: TRBD2; v_call: TRBV4-2; clone_size: once; cdr3_nt: TGTGCCAGCAGCCAAGAGACTAGCGGGGGCACAGATACGCAGTATTTT; cdr3_aa: CASSQETSGGTDTQYF
j_call: TRBJ2-3; d_call: .; v_call: TRBV10-1; clone_size: .; cdr3_nt: TGCGCCAGCAGTGGGGCTAGCGATACGCAGTATTTT; cdr3_aa: CASSGASDTQYF
j_call: TRBJ1-2; d_call: TRBD1; v_call: TRBV27; clone_size: once; cdr3_nt: TGTGCCAGCAGTTCTACAGGGGCCTATGGCTACACCTTC; cdr3_aa: CASSSTGAYGYTF
j_call: TRBJ2-3; d_call: TRBD1; v_call: TRBV19; clone_size: .; cdr3_nt: TGTGCCAGTAGTCAAAGACCGGGACAGGGAATGGATACGCAGTATTTT; cdr3_aa: CASSQRPGQGMDTQYF
j_call: TRBJ1-2; d_call: .; v_call: TRBV21-1; clone_size: .; cdr3_nt: TGTGCCAGCAGCAAAGAAGACCCAAGGGGTAGGATTTCGGTTGGCTACACCTTC; cdr3_aa: CASSKEDPRGRISVGYTF
j_call: TRBJ2-3; d_call: TRBD2; v_call: TRBV7-3; clone_size: .; cdr3_nt: TGTGCCAGCAGCTTAGACGGGGGGGCAGGAGATACGCAGTATTTT; cdr3_aa: CASSLDGGAGDTQYF
j_call: TRBJ1-4; d_call: .; v_call: TRBV19; clone_size: .; cdr3_nt: TGTGCCAGTAGCCCCGACAGTGGAGTCGAAAAACTGTTTTTT; cdr3_aa: CASSPDSGVEKLFF
j_call: TRBJ2-3; d_call: TRBD2; v_call: TRBV6-1; clone_size: .; cdr3_nt: TGTGCCAGCAGTGGCCTCCTAGCGGGGGTGGCCGATACGCAGTATTTT; cdr3_aa: CASSGLLAGVADTQYF
j_call: TRBJ2-3; d_call: TRBD2; v_call: TRBV7-2; clone_size: once; cdr3_nt: TGTGCCAGCAGCGTCGGGACTACCCGCACGCAGTATTTT; cdr3_aa: CASSVGTTRTQYF
j_call: TRBJ2-2; d_call: TRBD1; v_call: TRBV5-1; clone_size: .; cdr3_nt: TGCGCCAGCAGCTTGGGACAGGGGGCGCTTACCGGGGAGCTGTTTTTT; cdr3_aa: CASSLGQGALTGELFF
j_call: TRBJ2-7; d_call: .; v_call: TRBV5-6; clone_size: .; cdr3_nt: TGTGCCAGCAGCGGACGGGACGGGGGCTACGAGCAGTACTTC; cdr3_aa: CASSGRDGGYEQYF
j_call: TRBJ1-2; d_call: TRBD1; v_call: TRBV18; clone_size: .; cdr3_nt: TGTGCCACCGCAAAAGGACAGGGGGATGGTAGTGGCTACACCTTC; cdr3_aa: CATAKGQGDGSGYTF
j_call: TRBJ2-1; d_call: .; v_call: TRBV5-1; clone_size: .; cdr3_nt: TGCGCCAGCAGCTTTCCAGGGCCCAACAATGAGCAGTTCTTC; cdr3_aa: CASSFPGPNNEQFF
j_call: TRBJ2-7; d_call: .; v_call: TRBV11-2; clone_size: .; cdr3_nt: TGTGCCAGCAGCTTAGGAGGGCCCCGCGAGCAGTACTTC; cdr3_aa: CASSLGGPREQYF
j_call: TRBJ1-1; d_call: TRBD1; v_call: TRBV7-9; clone_size: .; cdr3_nt: TGTGCCAGCAGCCCCCTCTCGGGACAGGGGGCGACTGAAGCTTTCTTT; cdr3_aa: CASSPLSGQGATEAFF
j_call: TRBJ2-3; d_call: TRBD2; v_call: TRBV4-1; clone_size: .; cdr3_nt: TGCGCCAGCAGCCATCCCGGGGGGGGAGATACGCAGTATTTT; cdr3_aa: CASSHPGGGDTQYF
j_call: TRBJ2-3; d_call: TRBD2; v_call: TRBV9; clone_size: .; cdr3_nt: TGTGCCAGCAAGCCCGGCAGCGGGGGCACAGATACGCAGTATTTT; cdr3_aa: CASKPGSGGTDTQYF
j_call: TRBJ1-2; d_call: TRBD1; v_call: TRBV29-1; clone_size: .; cdr3_nt: TGCAGCGCAAGAGGGGGCGCAAACTATGGCTACACCTTC; cdr3_aa: CSARGGANYGYTF
j_call: TRBJ1-4; d_call: .; v_call: TRBV7-9; clone_size: .; cdr3_nt: TGTGCCAGCAGCTTAATAGCTGGCGAGGCAACTAATGAAAAACTGTTTTTT; cdr3_aa: CASSLIAGEATNEKLFF
j_call: TRBJ2-6; d_call: .; v_call: TRBV6-4; clone_size: .; cdr3_nt: TGTGCCAGCAGTCCGATGGGGGCCACTGGGGCCAACGTCCTGACTTTC; cdr3_aa: CASSPMGATGANVLTF
j_call: TRBJ2-2; d_call: .; v_call: TRBV6-6; clone_size: .; cdr3_nt: TGTGCCAGCACCGATGGACTAATCAACACCGGGGAGCTGTTTTTT; cdr3_aa: CASTDGLINTGELFF
j_call: TRBJ2-1; d_call: .; v_call: TRBV6-5; clone_size: .; cdr3_nt: TGTGCCAGCGGGACTGGGCCCGGCAATGAGCAGTTCTTC; cdr3_aa: CASGTGPGNEQFF
j_call: TRBJ1-3; d_call: .; v_call: TRBV9; clone_size: .; cdr3_nt: TGTGCCAGCAGCGTCGGGGTTGACGGAAACACCATATATTTT; cdr3_aa: CASSVGVDGNTIYF
j_call: TRBJ1-5; d_call: .; v_call: TRBV9; clone_size: .; cdr3_nt: TGTGCCAGCAGCGTAGAGGGGGAAGGGCAGCCCCAGCATTTT; cdr3_aa: CASSVEGEGQPQHF
j_call: TRBJ2-2; d_call: TRBD2; v_call: TRBV30; clone_size: .; cdr3_nt: TGTGCCTGGAGTGTACGAACTAGCGGGGTACCGAACACCGGGGAGCTGTTTTTT; cdr3_aa: CAWSVRTSGVPNTGELFF
j_call: TRBJ2-7; d_call: .; v_call: TRBV6-5; clone_size: .; cdr3_nt: TGTGCCAGCACCCCCGGGGGAACGGGCTACGAGCAGTACTTC; cdr3_aa: CASTPGGTGYEQYF
j_call: TRBJ2-3; d_call: TRBD2; v_call: TRBV14; clone_size: .; cdr3_nt: TGTGCCAGCAGCCTTAGCGGGGGGGCAGATACGCAGTATTTT; cdr3_aa: CASSLSGGADTQYF
j_call: TRBJ1-6; d_call: TRBD1; v_call: TRBV29-1; clone_size: .; cdr3_nt: TGCAGCGTTGAAGCTGGGACAGAGAATAATTCACCCCTCCACTTT; cdr3_aa: CSVEAGTENNSPLHF
j_call: TRBJ2-1; d_call: .; v_call: TRBV5-1; clone_size: .; cdr3_nt: TGCGCCAGCAGCTTGGCCCAAAACTACAATGAGCAGTTCTTC; cdr3_aa: CASSLAQNYNEQFF
j_call: TRBJ1-2; d_call: .; v_call: TRBV6-5; clone_size: few; cdr3_nt: TGTGCCAGCAGTGAGCCAGGGGCCGGTGGCTACACCTTC; cdr3_aa: CASSEPGAGGYTF
j_call: TRBJ2-7; d_call: TRBD2; v_call: TRBV4-2; clone_size: .; cdr3_nt: TGTGCCAGCAGCCTGGGGACTAGCGGGGGGGGCTCCTACGAGCAGTACTTC; cdr3_aa: CASSLGTSGGGSYEQYF
j_call: TRBJ1-5; d_call: .; v_call: TRBV9; clone_size: .; cdr3_nt: TGTGCCAGCAGCGTAGGCGGGAGTCAGCCCCAGCATTTT; cdr3_aa: CASSVGGSQPQHF
j_call: TRBJ1-1; d_call: .; v_call: TRBV18; clone_size: .; cdr3_nt: TGTGCCAGCTCACCCCAGGGGTCGGAGGCTTTCTTT; cdr3_aa: CASSPQGSEAFF
j_call: TRBJ2-7; d_call: TRBD2; v_call: TRBV5-1; clone_size: .; cdr3_nt: TGCGCCAGCAGCTTTATGACCGGGGGGGCAGGAGAGCAGTACTTC; cdr3_aa: CASSFMTGGAGEQYF
j_call: TRBJ2-3; d_call: .; v_call: TRBV6-1; clone_size: .; cdr3_nt: TGTGCCAGCAGTGAGTGGCCCTCGAAAACAGATACGCAGTATTTT; cdr3_aa: CASSEWPSKTDTQYF
j_call: TRBJ2-3; d_call: TRBD2; v_call: TRBV4-1; clone_size: .; cdr3_nt: TGCGCCAGCAGCCAAGTATTTGGGGAGGGTGGGGCGTGGGATACGCAGTATTTT; cdr3_aa: CASSQVFGEGGAWDTQYF
j_call: TRBJ2-3; d_call: TRBD1; v_call: TRBV6-5; clone_size: .; cdr3_nt: TGTGCCAGCAGCCTCTCCGGGACAGGGTCAGATACGCAGTATTTT; cdr3_aa: CASSLSGTGSDTQYF
j_call: TRBJ1-2; d_call: .; v_call: TRBV5-1; clone_size: .; cdr3_nt: TGCGCCAGCAGCTTGGGACAGGCTAACTATGGCTACACCTTC; cdr3_aa: CASSLGQANYGYTF